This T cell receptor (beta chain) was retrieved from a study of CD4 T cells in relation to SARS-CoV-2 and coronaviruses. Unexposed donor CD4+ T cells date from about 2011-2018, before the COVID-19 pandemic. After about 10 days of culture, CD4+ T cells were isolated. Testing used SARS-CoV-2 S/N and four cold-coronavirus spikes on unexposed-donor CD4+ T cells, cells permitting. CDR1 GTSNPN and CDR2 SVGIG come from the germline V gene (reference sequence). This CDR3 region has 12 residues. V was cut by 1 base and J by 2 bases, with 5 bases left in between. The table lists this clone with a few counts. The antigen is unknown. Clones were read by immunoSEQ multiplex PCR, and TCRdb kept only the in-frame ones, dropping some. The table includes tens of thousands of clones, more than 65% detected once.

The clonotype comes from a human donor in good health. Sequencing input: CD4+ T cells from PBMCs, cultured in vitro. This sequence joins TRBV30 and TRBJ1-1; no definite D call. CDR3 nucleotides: TGTGCCTGGAGTGGACAAAACACTGAAGCTTTCTTT. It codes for CAWSGQNTEAFF.